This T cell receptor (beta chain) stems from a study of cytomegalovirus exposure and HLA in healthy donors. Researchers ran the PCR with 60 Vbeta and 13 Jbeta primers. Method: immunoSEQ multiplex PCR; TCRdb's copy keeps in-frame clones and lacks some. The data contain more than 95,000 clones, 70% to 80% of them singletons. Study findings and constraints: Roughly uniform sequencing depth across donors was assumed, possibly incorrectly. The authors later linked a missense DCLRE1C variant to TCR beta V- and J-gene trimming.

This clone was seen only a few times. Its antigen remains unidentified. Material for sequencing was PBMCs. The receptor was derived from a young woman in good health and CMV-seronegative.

This CDR3 is CASSIYRGSTDTQYF. As DNA, the CDR3 is TGTGCCAGCAGCATCTACAGGGGGAGCACAGATACGCAGTATTTT. V and J are TRBV7-4 and TRBJ2-3, with 8 bases identical to TRBD1. Germline CDR1 SGHVT, CDR2 SQSDAQ. J lost 0 bases, V lost 5 bases, and 4 bases had no gene match. The CDR3 sequence is 15 residues long.